One sample yielded the 26 T cell receptor beta chains listed below, sequenced in a study of cytomegalovirus exposure and HLA in healthy donors. The study ran its PCR with 60 Vbeta and 13 Jbeta primers. TCRdb's table, derived via immunoSEQ multiplex PCR, lists solely in-frame clones and lacks some. The data show roughly 150,000 clones, 65% to 80% seen once. Sequencing was done on a sample of PBMCs. These receptors originate from a woman aged 35 to 49 in good health and CMV-seropositive.

Here the CDR3 reads CASSLGPRGEETQYF. For the CDR3, the DNA is TGTGCCAGCAGCTTAGGTCCCAGGGGTGAAGAGACCCAGTACTTC. The chain is built from TRBV7-2 and TRBJ2-5, with D tentatively TRBD1 (6 bases). Germline lookup yields CDR1 SGHTA and CDR2 FQGNSA. Trimming pared 1 base from V and 3 bases from J, leaving 12 bases between. The CDR3 contains 15 residues.

CDR3 sequence: CASSLETSGKYNEQFF. The CDR3 region has the DNA TGTGCCAGCAGCTTAGAGACTAGCGGAAAATACAATGAGCAGTTCTTC. This chain connects TRBV7-9 to TRBJ2-1; 9 bases fit TRBD2. From germline, CDR1 is SEHNR and CDR2 FQNEAQ (reference sequence). The CDR3 is made up of 16 amino acids. After removal of 1 base from V and 4 bases from J, the junction contained 5 bases not matched to a gene.

In this sample, this clone turned up a few times. The rearrangement links TRBV5-1 to TRBJ1-1; no clear D. The CDR3 contains 14 residues. The V end lost 6 bases, the J end lost 0 bases, and 12 bases lay between the germline ends. Germline V gene data show CDR1 as SGHRS and CDR2 as YFSETQ. The CDR3 nucleotides read TGCGCCAGCAAAAATCTGGCAATGAACACTGAAGCTTTCTTT. Translated: CASKNLAMNTEAFF.

This clone appeared once. The CDR3 sequence is CASRFDRSSGANVLTF. The CDR3, as DNA: TGTGCCAGCAGATTCGACAGGAGCTCTGGGGCCAACGTCCTGACTTTC. J is TRBJ2-6 and V is TRBV5-4; perhaps TRBD1 as D (6 bases). CDR1 SGHNT and CDR2 YYREEE come from the germline V gene (reference sequence). V lost 5 bases and J lost 0, with 12 bases in between. The CDR3 runs to 16 residues.

J is TRBJ1-2 and V is TRBV7-9, with D possibly TRBD1 on 5 matching bases. CDR1 and CDR2 from the germline V gene are SEHNR and FQNEAQ (reference sequence). The length of the CDR3 is 15 residues. The germline V and J ends were trimmed by 1 base and 8 bases, with 17 bases remaining between them. CDR3 in DNA: TGTGCCAGCAGCTTAGGCGGGGGGGAAAGCGACGGCTACACCTTC. Translated: CASSLGGGESDGYTF.

The J gene is TRBJ1-2, the V gene TRBV5-1, with 7 bases lining up with TRBD1. The CDR3 consists of 14 residues. CDR1 SGHRS and CDR2 YFSETQ come from the germline V gene. Trimming removed 4 bases from V and 4 bases from J; junction bases left unmatched: 7. The CDR3 sequence: CASSRDSFGYGYTF. DNA of the CDR3: TGCGCCAGCAGCAGGGACAGTTTTGGCTATGGCTACACCTTC.

V gene TRBV19 combines with J gene TRBJ1-3; D might be TRBD1 (6 bases). Germline V gene sequence: CDR1 LNHDA, CDR2 SQIVND (reference sequence). The CDR3 contains 14 residues. V gave up 6 bases and J gave up 4 bases, with 13 bases separating them. CDR3 sequence reads: CASSGGRRGNTIYF. In DNA form, the CDR3 reads TGTGCCAGTAGCGGGGGGCGCCGAGGAAACACCATATATTTT.

The chain combines TRBV19 with TRBJ1-6; 7 bases fit TRBD1. CDR3 length: 14 residues. Germline-derived CDR1 and CDR2 are LNHDA and SQIVND (reference sequence). Trimming at V came to 4 bases and at J to 6 bases, leaving 3 bases not matched to a gene. The CDR3 protein is CASSTQGGNSPLHF. CDR3 nucleotides: TGTGCCAGTAGTACCCAGGGGGGTAATTCACCCCTCCACTTT.

The rearrangement joins TRBV19 to TRBJ2-7, with TRBD1 matching over 7 bases. CDR3 size: 15 residues. Germline V CDR1 and CDR2: LNHDA, SQIVND (reference sequence). J lost 0 bases, V lost 5 bases, and 7 bases had no gene match. The CDR3 bases are TGTGCCAGTAGTGCCCGGGACAGTAGCTCCTACGAGCAGTACTTC. Residues: CASSARDSSSYEQYF.

This clone was seen a few times. This chain joins TRBV28 and TRBJ1-2, with D maybe TRBD1 (6 bases). Trimming removed 6 bases from V and 8 bases from J, with 16 bases in between. The germline V gene has CDR1 MDHEN and CDR2 SYDVKM. The CDR3 sequence is 13 residues long. The CDR3: CASSLLGAVGYTF. CDR3 DNA: TGTGCCAGCAGCCTACTGGGGGCCGTCGGCTACACCTTC.

CDR3 DNA sequence: TGTGCCAGCAGTACCATAGCGGGGGGAGGGTACGAGCAGTACTTC. Its translation is CASSTIAGGGYEQYF. The genes are TRBV6-1 and TRBJ2-7; TRBD2 matches 10 bases. Looked up from germline, CDR1 is MNHNS and CDR2 is SASEGT. V dropped 5 bases and J dropped 4; count of bases not matched to a gene: 8. CDR3 length: 15 residues.

This clone came up once. The chain recombines TRBV6-1 with TRBJ1-1, with D tentatively TRBD1 (6 bases). The CDR3 consists of 11 residues. Germline assignment: CDR1 MNHNS and CDR2 SASEGT. Trimming took 4 bases from V and 11 from J, leaving 11 bases between them. CDR3 in DNA: TGTGCCAGCAGTGGTAGGGGGGGGGCTTTCTTT. It yields the protein CASSGRGGAFF.

The V and J genes are TRBV7-6 and TRBJ2-5; the match to TRBD2 covers 10 bases. The V gene end was trimmed by 2 bases and the J gene end by 4 bases; junction bases not matched to a gene: 4. The CDR3 covers 15 residues. Germline V gives CDR1 SGHVS, CDR2 FNYEAQ. DNA for the CDR3: TGTGCCAGCAGCTTACGTCTAGCGGGGGCAGAGACCCAGTACTTC. It codes for CASSLRLAGAETQYF.

V and J are TRBV10-3 and TRBJ1-2; possibly TRBD1 for D (6 bases). Germline V CDR1 and CDR2: ENHRY, SYGVKD. V was shortened by 7 bases and J by 1 base, with 16 bases between the two germline ends. The CDR3 totals 15 residues. CDR3 in amino acids: CAINFVSDSNYGYTF. The DNA for the CDR3 is TGTGCCATCAATTTCGTCTCGGACAGTAACTATGGCTACACCTTC.

This clone was detected a few times. The rearrangement joins TRBV7-3 to TRBJ2-5; 7 bases map to TRBD2. Germline V gives CDR1 SGHTA, CDR2 FQGTGA. With 3 bases clipped from V and 4 bases from J, the junction kept 5 bases outside the gene matches. CDR3 length equals 14 residues. The CDR3: CASSLGGGPETQYF. For the CDR3, the DNA is TGTGCCAGCAGCTTGGGCGGGGGACCAGAGACCCAGTACTTC.

This sequence joins TRBV27 and TRBJ1-2, with 7 bases that match TRBD1. This CDR3 is 15 amino acids long. CDR1 and CDR2 from the germline V gene are MNHEY and SMNVEV (reference sequence). J gave up 4 bases and V 1 base, and 6 bases lay outside the gene matches. CDR3 in amino acids: CASSLYTGAGYGYTF. CDR3 DNA sequence: TGTGCCAGCAGTTTATACACAGGGGCTGGCTATGGCTACACCTTC.

Only one count was recorded for this clone. The gene calls are TRBV4-1 and TRBJ1-4, with 10 nucleotides matching TRBD1. J lost 2 bases, V lost 3 bases, and 6 bases had no gene match. The V gene's germline CDR1 is MGHRA and CDR2 YSYEKL. The CDR3 spans 17 residues. Here the CDR3 reads CASSQARTGGTNEKLFF. For the CDR3, the DNA is TGCGCCAGCAGCCAGGCGAGGACAGGGGGGACTAATGAAAAACTGTTTTTT.

CDR3 in amino acids: CASSQGHYEQYF. The DNA for the CDR3 is TGTGCCAGCAGCCAAGGACACTACGAGCAGTACTTC. The V call is TRBV4-2, the J call TRBJ2-7; the D is unclear. The CDR3 extends over 12 amino acids. Trimming took off 1 base at V and 3 bases at J, with 4 bases between the two ends. Germline V gives CDR1 LGHNA, CDR2 YNFKEQ.

The table lists this clone with a count of one. This rearrangement joins TRBV2 to TRBJ1-6; 7 bases are shared with TRBD1. This CDR3 has 15 amino acids. The J segment lost 10 bases and the V segment lost 3 bases, leaving 9 bases of the junction unmatched. Germline CDR1 SNHLY, CDR2 FYNNEI. The CDR3 here is CASSEMWQGESPLHF. CDR3 DNA: TGTGCCAGCAGTGAGATGTGGCAGGGGGAATCACCCCTCCACTTT.

This chain's CDR3 is CASSFGGNPSEQYF. The DNA of the CDR3 is TGTGCCAGCAGCTTTGGGGGGAACCCTTCGGAGCAGTACTTC. V and J are TRBV5-4 and TRBJ2-7, with TRBD2 as a possible D gene (6 bases). V was clipped by 2 bases and J by 7 bases, with 16 bases between them. CDR3 length: 14 residues. CDR1 is SGHNT, CDR2 YYREEE, per germline (reference sequence).

The CDR3 spells CASSFPGGRQETQYF. The CDR3 DNA follows: TGCGCCAGCAGCTTTCCGGGGGGGCGACAAGAGACCCAGTACTTC. This rearrangement joins TRBV5-1 to TRBJ2-5; TRBD2 matches at 8 bases. Unmatched junction bases numbered 5, after V lost 2 bases and J lost 2 bases. CDR3 length: 15 residues. Germline values: CDR1 SGHRS, CDR2 YFSETQ.

The V call is TRBV18, the J call TRBJ2-3; 10 nucleotides align to TRBD2. The V and J ends lost 3 bases and 0 bases, in that order; junction bases with no gene match: 6. The CDR3 runs 17 residues. Germline V gives CDR1 KGHSH, CDR2 LQKENI. The CDR3 DNA follows: TGTGCCAGCTCACCCCTGTCTAGCGGGGGAAGCACAGATACGCAGTATTTT. Translating gives CASSPLSSGGSTDTQYF. The whole variable domain, remainder taken from reference TRBV18 and TRBJ2-3, is NAGVMQNPRHLVRRRGQEARLRCSPMKGHSHVYWYRQLPEEGLKFMVYLQKENIIDESGMPKERFSAEFPKEGPSILRIQQVVRGDSAAYFCASSPLSSGGSTDTQYFGPGTRLTVL.

This clone appeared once. The CDR3 coding sequence is TGTGCCAGCAGCCCCACCGGGGAACCTATAAATGAAGCTTTCTTT. The encoded protein is CASSPTGEPINEAFF. This chain joins TRBV7-2 and TRBJ1-1; D is unclear. V lost 5 bases and J 7 bases, leaving 20 bases between the germline ends. The CDR3 sequence is 15 residues long. In germline, CDR1 is SGHTA, CDR2 FQGNSA.

DNA of the CDR3: TGTGCCAGCAGCGTAGCTGTGCGGGGGGAAAAACTGTTTTTT. This gives the protein CASSVAVRGEKLFF. V and J are TRBV9 and TRBJ1-4; the D gene is possibly TRBD1 (5 bases). CDR3 length equals 14 residues. Germline CDR1 reads SGDLS; CDR2 reads YYNGEE. Trimming removed 0 bases at V and 8 bases at J, with 11 bases between.

V usage is TRBV4-2 and J usage is TRBJ1-2, with D tentatively TRBD1 (5 bases). The CDR3 runs to 16 residues. Trimming removed 0 bases at V and 4 bases at J, with 15 bases between. Looked up from germline, CDR1 is LGHNA and CDR2 is YNFKEQ. The CDR3 loop is CASSQDRGGGGYGYTF. CDR3 sequence (DNA): TGTGCCAGCAGCCAAGATCGGGGGGGTGGGGGCTATGGCTACACCTTC.

The gene calls are TRBV25-1 and TRBJ1-3; possibly TRBD1 for D (5 bases). The CDR3 runs to 15 residues. Germline CDR1 and CDR2: MGHDK and SYGVNS. Trimming removed 2 bases at V and 8 bases at J, with 16 bases between. CDR3 DNA: TGTGCCAGCAGTGAAGTTGGAACCCCGGGGGACACCATATATTTT. This translates into CASSEVGTPGDTIYF. The whole variable domain, remainder taken from reference TRBV25-1 and TRBJ1-3, is EADIYQTPRYLVIGTGKKITLECSQTMGHDKMYWYQQDPGMELHLIHYSYGVNSTEKGDLSSESTVSRIRTEHFPLTLESARPSHTSQYLCASSEVGTPGDTIYFGEGSWLTVV.